This TCR beta chain was profiled in a study of blood T cell repertoires in COVID-19. Across the study: Researchers got acute and convalescent COVID-19 samples from the United States, Italy and Spain.

Participants, 18 to 89 years old, spanned around 26 US areas. Participants were placed into cohorts based on the clinical history they reported. Under the authors' procedure: Amplification of reference gene primers was used by the study to estimate nucleated cell counts. The data were produced by immunoSEQ multiplex PCR, yet TCRdb's version contains in-frame clones alone and is incomplete. The V and J calls and clone size come from that table; D and trimming were worked out from the DNA. The sample has more than 400,000 clones; roughly 87% are singletons. In this sample, this clone turned up a few times. Losses at the gene ends were 4 bases for V and 6 bases for J; bases not matched to a gene: 9. Germline values: CDR1 SGHNT, CDR2 YYREEE (reference sequence). This CDR3 region has 15 residues.

Sequencing was performed on PBMCs or T cells enriched from blood (not recorded which). This chain uses TRBV5-4 with TRBJ2-3; TRBD2 matches at 9 bases. This receptor was taken from a woman aged 18 to 35 who had recovered from COVID-19. In DNA form, the CDR3 reads TGTGCCAGCAGCGGAGCGGGGGGAATGACGGATACGCAGTATTTT. Translation gives CASSGAGGMTDTQYF.